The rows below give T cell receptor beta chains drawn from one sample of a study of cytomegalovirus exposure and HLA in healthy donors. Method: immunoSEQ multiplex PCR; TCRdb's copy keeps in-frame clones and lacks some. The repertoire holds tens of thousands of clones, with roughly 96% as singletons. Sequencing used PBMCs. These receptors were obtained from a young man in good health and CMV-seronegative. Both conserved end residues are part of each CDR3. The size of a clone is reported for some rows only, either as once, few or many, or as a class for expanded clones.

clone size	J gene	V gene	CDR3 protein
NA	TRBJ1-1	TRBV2	CASSEDSGLNTEAFF
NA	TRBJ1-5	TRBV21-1	CASSDRERGRVQPQHF
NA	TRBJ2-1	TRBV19	CASSIPLNEQFF
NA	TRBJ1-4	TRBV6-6	CASSLRDSDNEKLFF
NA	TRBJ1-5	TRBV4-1	CASSQDGQQNQPQHF
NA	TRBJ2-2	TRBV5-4	CASSPGGKNTGELFF
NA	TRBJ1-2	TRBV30	CAWSVQYGYTF
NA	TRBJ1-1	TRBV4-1	CASSQGNQGNTEAFF
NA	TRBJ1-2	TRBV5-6	CASSLGHPNYGYTF
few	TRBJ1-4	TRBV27	CASSFGGTTNEKLFF
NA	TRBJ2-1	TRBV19	CASISTSGRGYNEQFF
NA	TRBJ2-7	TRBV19	CASSSNPRDTYEQYF
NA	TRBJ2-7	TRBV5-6	CASSPGQGRNEQYF
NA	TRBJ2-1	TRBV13	CASSLLLAGGDYNEQFF
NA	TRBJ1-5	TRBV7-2	CASSLPGFQPQHF
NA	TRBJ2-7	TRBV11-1	CASSSGYEQYF
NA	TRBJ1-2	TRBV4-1	CASSPLLAYGYTF
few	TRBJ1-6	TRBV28	CASSFSGSSSYNSPLHF
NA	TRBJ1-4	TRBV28	CASLGLSATNEKLFF
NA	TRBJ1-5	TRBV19	CASSYRSNQPQHF
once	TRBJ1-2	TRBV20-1	CSARNRDGYTF
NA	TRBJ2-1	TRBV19	CATASGGYNEQFF
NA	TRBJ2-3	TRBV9	CASSVAGTTTDTQYF
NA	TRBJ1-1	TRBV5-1	CASSVGTGGPLTIEAFF
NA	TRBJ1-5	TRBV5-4	CASSLGQGEPQHF
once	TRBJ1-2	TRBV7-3	CASSLTETNYGYTF
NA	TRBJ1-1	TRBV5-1	CASSLAALGNTEAFF
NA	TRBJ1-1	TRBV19	CASTPRPGNTEAFF
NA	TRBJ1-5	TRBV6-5	CASSSTGGEGQPQHF
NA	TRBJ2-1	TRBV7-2	CASRGLYNEQFF
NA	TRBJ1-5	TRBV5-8	CASSFTQANQPQHF
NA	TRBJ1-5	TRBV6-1	CASSGDRVGQPQHF
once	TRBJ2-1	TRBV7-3	CASSLPSGEQFF
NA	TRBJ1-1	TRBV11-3	CASSRDRDDEAFF
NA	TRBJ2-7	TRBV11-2	CASSPEGGGAYEQYF
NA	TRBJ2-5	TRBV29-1	CSVLQGWETQYF
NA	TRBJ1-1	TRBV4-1	CASSQIRDSPEAFF
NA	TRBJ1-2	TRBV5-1	CASSLGDSLGYYGYTF
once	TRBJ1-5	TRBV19	CASSLRTGQSNQPQHF
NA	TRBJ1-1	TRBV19	CASSIGGQPTEAFF
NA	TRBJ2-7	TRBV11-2	CASSSRTGEEQYF
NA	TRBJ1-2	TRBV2	CASNRQGANGYTF
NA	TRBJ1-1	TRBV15	CATSRGRDTEAFF
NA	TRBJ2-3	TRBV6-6	CASSYSTASTDTQYF
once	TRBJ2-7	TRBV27	CASSLSLSTSWEQYF